This record looks at one TCR beta chain sequence and its context. Its antigen is unidentified. This entry is derived from a study of OX40 agonist ivuxolimab in advanced cancers. Overall study context: Antecedent anti-PD-1, anti-PD-L1 or anti-CTLA-4 therapy was permissible, with 40% having received some. Points from the study as a whole: Clonal expansion from baseline to week 6 occurred in both CD4+ and CD8+ T cells.

Sequencing used immunoSEQ multiplex PCR; TCRdb keeps in-frame clones, though not all of them. The sample lists 60,000 to 70,000 clones; 80% to 90% were seen once. Per the germline V gene, CDR1 is MGHRA and CDR2 is YSYEKL. V was pared by 4 bases and J by 5 bases, with 7 bases of the junction left unmatched. This CDR3 is 16 amino acids long. The material was CD4+ or CD8+ T cells sorted from blood, obtained in a trial of the OX40 agonist ivuxolimab. V gene TRBV4-1 combines with J gene TRBJ2-2, with 10 bases aligning to TRBD2. This TCR was recovered from an adult with an advanced solid tumor such as melanoma, head and neck, liver or kidney cancer. In nucleotides, the CDR3 is TGCGCCAGCAGCCCATCTAGCGGGGGCGGAACCGGGGAGCTGTTTTTT. It translates to CASSPSSGGGTGELFF.